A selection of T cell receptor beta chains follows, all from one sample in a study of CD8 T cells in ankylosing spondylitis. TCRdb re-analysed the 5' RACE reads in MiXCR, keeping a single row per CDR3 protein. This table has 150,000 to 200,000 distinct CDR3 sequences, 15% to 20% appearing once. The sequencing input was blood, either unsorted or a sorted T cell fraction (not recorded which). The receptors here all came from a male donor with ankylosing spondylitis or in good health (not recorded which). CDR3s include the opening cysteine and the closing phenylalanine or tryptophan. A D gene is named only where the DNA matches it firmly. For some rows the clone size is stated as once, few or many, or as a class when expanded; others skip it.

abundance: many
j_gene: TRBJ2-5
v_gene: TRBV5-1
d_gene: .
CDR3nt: TGCGCCAGCAGCTTGTCCCCGGGAGAGACCCAGTACTTC
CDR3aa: CASSLSPGETQYF

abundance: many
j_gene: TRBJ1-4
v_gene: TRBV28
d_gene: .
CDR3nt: TGTGCCAGCAGTCGCCCGGGAACTGCAACTAATGAAAAACTGTTTTTT
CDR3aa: CASSRPGTATNEKLFF

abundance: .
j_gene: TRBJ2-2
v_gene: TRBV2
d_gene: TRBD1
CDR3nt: TGTGCCAGCAAAGGGACAGGGGGCCCCGGGGAGCTGTTTTTT
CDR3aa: CASKGTGGPGELFF

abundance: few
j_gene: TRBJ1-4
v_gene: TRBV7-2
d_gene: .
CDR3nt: TGTGCCAGCAGCTTAGAAACAACTAATGAAAAACTGTTTTTT
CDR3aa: CASSLETTNEKLFF

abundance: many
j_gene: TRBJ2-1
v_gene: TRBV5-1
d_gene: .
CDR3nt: TGCGCCAGCAGCTTGGAGGGGGGTGGGAGCTCCTACAATGAGCAGTTCTTC
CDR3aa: CASSLEGGGSSYNEQFF

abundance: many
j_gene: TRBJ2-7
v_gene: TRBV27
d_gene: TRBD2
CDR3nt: TGTGCCAGCAGTGTCGGACTAGCGGTTGGCGAGCAGTACTTC
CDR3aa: CASSVGLAVGEQYF

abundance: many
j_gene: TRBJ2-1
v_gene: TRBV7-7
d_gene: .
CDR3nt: TGTGCCAGCAGTCTCAACTCCGGGAGCGCATACAATGAGCAGTTCTTC
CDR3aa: CASSLNSGSAYNEQFF

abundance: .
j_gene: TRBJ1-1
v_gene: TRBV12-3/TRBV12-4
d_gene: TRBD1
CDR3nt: TGTGCCAGCACCCCCAGACAGGGGGAGAACACTGAAGCTTTCTTT
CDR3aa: CASTPRQGENTEAFF

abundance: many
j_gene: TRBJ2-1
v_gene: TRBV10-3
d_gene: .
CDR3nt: TGTGCCATCAGTGTTGGGGGATACTACAATGAGCAGTTCTTC
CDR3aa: CAISVGGYYNEQFF

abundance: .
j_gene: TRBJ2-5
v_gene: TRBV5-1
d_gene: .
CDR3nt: TGCGCCAGCAGCGGGGGGACCACCCAAGAGACCCAGTACTTC
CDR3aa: CASSGGTTQETQYF

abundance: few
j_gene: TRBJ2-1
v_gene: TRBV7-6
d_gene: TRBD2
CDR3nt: TGTGCCAGCAGCCCGGGACTAGCGGGAGGGCCCTCGATGAATGAGCAGTTCTTC
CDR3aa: CASSPGLAGGPSMNEQFF

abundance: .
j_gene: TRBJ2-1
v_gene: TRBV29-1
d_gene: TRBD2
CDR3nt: TGCAGCGTTGTGGAGACTAGCGGGAGAAATGAGCAGTTCTTC
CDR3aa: CSVVETSGRNEQFF

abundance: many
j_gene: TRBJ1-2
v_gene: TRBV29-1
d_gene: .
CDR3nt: TGCAGCGTTGGACAGTCGAACTATGGCTACACCTTC
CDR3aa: CSVGQSNYGYTF

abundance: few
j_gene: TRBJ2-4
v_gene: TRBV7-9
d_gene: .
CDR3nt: TGTGCCAGCAGCTTAGGTTCGTACAGGACTACCAAAAACATTCAGTACTTC
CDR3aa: CASSLGSYRTTKNIQYF

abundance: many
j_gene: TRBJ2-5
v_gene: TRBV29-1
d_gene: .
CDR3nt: TGCAGCTGGGGACAAGAGACCCAGTACTTC
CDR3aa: CSWGQETQYF

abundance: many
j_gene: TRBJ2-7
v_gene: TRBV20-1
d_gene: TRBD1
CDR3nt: TGCAGTGCTCTGGACAGGCTTGAGCAGTACTTC
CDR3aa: CSALDRLEQYF

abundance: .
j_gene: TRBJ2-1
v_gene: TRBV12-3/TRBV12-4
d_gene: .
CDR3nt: TGTGCCAGCAGTCGGTATGGGGGAGGAGGCGATGAGCAGTTCTTC
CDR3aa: CASSRYGGGGDEQFF

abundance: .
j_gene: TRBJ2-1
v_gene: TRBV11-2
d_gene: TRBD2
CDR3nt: TGTGCCAGCAGCCCGGGACTAGCGGGAGGGGGTTACAATGAGCAGTTCTTC
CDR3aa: CASSPGLAGGGYNEQFF

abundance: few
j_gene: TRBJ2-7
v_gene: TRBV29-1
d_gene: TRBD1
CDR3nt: TGCAGCGTTGAAGATCCGGGACAGGGGCCGGGCGAGCAGTACTTC
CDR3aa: CSVEDPGQGPGEQYF

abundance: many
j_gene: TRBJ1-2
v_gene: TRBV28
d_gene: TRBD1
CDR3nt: TGTGCCAGCAGTTCGGGGGTAGGGACAGTCTATGGCTACACCTTC
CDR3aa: CASSSGVGTVYGYTF

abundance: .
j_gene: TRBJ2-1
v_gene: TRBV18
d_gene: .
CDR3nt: TGTGCCAGCTCACCACCCGTGGAAGATCGGGCGTTCTTC
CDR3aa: CASSPPVEDRAFF

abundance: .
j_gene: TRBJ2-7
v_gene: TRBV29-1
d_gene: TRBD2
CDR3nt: TGCAGCGCTGGACTAGCGGGCTACGAGCAGTACTTC
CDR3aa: CSAGLAGYEQYF

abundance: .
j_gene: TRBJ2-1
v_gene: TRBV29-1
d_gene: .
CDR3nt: TGCAGCGTTGAAGACCAGACTTCCTACAATGAGCAGTTCTTC
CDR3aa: CSVEDQTSYNEQFF

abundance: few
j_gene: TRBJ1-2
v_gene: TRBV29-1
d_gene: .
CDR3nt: TGCAGCGTTTCAGGGTTTGGCTACACCTTC
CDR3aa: CSVSGFGYTF

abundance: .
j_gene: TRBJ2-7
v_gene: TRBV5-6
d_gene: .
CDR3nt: TGTGCCAGCAGCTTTGGCCCGACGGGCTACGAGCAGTACTTC
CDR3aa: CASSFGPTGYEQYF

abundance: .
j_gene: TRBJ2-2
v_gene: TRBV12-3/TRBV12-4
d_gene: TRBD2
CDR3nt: TGTGCCAGCAGTCCGACTAGCGATAAGGGCGGGGAGCTGTTTTTT
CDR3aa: CASSPTSDKGGELFF

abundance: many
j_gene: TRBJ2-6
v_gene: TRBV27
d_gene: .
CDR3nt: TGTGCCAGCAGTCAGTCCTCTGGGGCCAACGTCCTGACTTTC
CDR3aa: CASSQSSGANVLTF

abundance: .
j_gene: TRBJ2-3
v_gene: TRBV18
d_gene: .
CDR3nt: TGTGCCAGCTCACCACCCAACCACAACACAGATACGCAGTATTTT
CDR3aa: CASSPPNHNTDTQYF

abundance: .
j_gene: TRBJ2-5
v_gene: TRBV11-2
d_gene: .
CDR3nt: TGTGCCAGCAGTCCGGCCCCCGTGAGAGAGACCCAGTACTTC
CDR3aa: CASSPAPVRETQYF

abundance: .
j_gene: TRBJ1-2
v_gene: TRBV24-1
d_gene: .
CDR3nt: TGTGCCACACAGGACACCTACTATGGCTACACCTTC
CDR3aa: CATQDTYYGYTF

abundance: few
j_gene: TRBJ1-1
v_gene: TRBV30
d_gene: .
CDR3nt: TGTGCCTGGAGTCCCCGGGAGACTGAAGCTTTCTTT
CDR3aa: CAWSPRETEAFF

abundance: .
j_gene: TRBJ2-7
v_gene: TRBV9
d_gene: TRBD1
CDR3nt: TGTGCCAGCTCGAGGGGGTTCGGACAGGGGAGCCACGAGCAGTACTTC
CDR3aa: CASSRGFGQGSHEQYF

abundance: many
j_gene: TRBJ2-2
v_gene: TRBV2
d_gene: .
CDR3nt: TGTGCCAGCAAAGGGGCAACGAACACCGGGGAGCTGTTTTTT
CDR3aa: CASKGATNTGELFF

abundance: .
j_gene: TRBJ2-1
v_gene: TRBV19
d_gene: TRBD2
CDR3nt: TGTGCCAGTAGTTTGCGGGAGGGCCCGCATGGGCAGTTCTTC
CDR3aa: CASSLREGPHGQFF

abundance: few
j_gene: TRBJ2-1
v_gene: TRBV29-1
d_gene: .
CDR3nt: TGCAGCGTTGAACGCTACAATGAGCAGTTCTTC
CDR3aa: CSVERYNEQFF

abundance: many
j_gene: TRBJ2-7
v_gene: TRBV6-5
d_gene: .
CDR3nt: TGTGCCAGCAGTTCCGCGGACTCCTACGAGCAGTACTTC
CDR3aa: CASSSADSYEQYF

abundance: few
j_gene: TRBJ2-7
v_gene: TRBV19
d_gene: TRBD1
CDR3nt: TGTGCCAGTAGCCCGGGACAGTTCTCCTACGAGCAGTACTTC
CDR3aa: CASSPGQFSYEQYF

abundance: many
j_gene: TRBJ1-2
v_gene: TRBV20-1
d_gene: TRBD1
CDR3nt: TGCAGTGCTAGAGGGGGAGGGACAGCTTCTTATGGCTACACCTTC
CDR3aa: CSARGGGTASYGYTF

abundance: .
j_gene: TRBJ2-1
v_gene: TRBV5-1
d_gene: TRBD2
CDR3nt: TGCGCCAGCAGCGCACTAGCGGGAGTTACCTACAATGAGCAGTTCTTC
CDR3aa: CASSALAGVTYNEQFF

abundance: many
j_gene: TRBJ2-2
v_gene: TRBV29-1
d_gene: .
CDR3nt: TGCAGCGTTGATGGGGGGGCCAGCTCTGGGGCCGGGGAGCTGTTTTTT
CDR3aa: CSVDGGASSGAGELFF

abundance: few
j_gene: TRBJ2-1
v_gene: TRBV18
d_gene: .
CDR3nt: TGTGCCAGCTCACCAGGTTCCGGCCATGAGCAGTTCTTC
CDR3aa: CASSPGSGHEQFF

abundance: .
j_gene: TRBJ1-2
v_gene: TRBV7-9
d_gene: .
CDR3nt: TGTGCCAGCAGCAGGTCGGGGCGCTATCGTCGCTCCTATGGCTACACCTTC
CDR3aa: CASSRSGRYRRSYGYTF